This T cell receptor (beta chain) was identified in a study of shared clonotypes between healthy human individuals. TCRdb's copy holds only in-frame clones and misses some; the assay was immunoSEQ multiplex PCR. The sample includes 2 million to 2.5 million clones, nearly 97% of them seen just once. Per the germline V gene, CDR1 is ENHRY and CDR2 is SYGVKD. The V end lost 4 bases, the J end lost 2 bases, and 11 bases lay between the germline ends. This CDR3 spans 15 amino acids. Study-wide points: The study sampled only blood, and tissue repertoires likely differ. A handful of donors showed sharing of about 4.6% of naive CD4 clonotypes.

For this clone: The antigen remains undetermined.

The chain recombines TRBV10-3 with TRBJ1-4; possible D gene TRBD1, 6 bases. The clonotype was recovered from a man aged 18 to 30 in good health. Material: naive CD4+ T cells sorted from blood. Subset meaning: CD45RA+ positively selected. The CDR3 is CAISASQGTNEKLFF. DNA of the CDR3: TGTGCCATCAGTGCGAGTCAGGGGACTAATGAAAAACTGTTTTTT.